This T cell receptor beta chain was recorded in a study of CD8 T cells in Susac syndrome. When the RNA was reverse transcribed, random hexamers were used with an input of about 0.5 to 1 ug. TCRdb re-derived calls from the immunoSEQ multiplex PCR reads in MiXCR, one entry per CDR3 protein. The top ten clones hold approximately 0.15% of a sample with approximately 210,000 distinct CDR3 sequences, about 94% of them seen once. The CDR3 has 15 residues. Germline V CDR1 and CDR2: MNHNY, SVGAGI (reference sequence). Trimming took 5 bases from V and 5 from J; bases not matched to a gene: 6. The material sequenced was CD4+ T cells from PBMCs. V is TRBV6-6 and J is TRBJ1-4; 9 nucleotides align to TRBD1. This TCR came from a human donor with Susac syndrome. The CDR3 sequence is CASSLQGARNEKLFF. For the CDR3, the DNA is TGTGCCAGCAGTCTACAGGGGGCTAGAAATGAAAAACTGTTTTTT.